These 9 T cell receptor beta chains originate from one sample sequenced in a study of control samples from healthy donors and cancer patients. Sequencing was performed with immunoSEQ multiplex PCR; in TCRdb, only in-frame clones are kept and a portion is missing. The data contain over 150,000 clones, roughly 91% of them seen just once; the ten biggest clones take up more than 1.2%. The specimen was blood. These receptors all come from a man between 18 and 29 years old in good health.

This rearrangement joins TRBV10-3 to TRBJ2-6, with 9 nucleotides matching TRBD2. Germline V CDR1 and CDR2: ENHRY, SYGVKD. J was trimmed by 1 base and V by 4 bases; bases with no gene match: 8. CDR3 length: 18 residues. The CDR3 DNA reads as TGTGCCATCAGTGGTGTAGCGGGGGATGGGTCTGGGGCCAACGTCCTGACTTTC. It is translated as CAISGVAGDGSGANVLTF.

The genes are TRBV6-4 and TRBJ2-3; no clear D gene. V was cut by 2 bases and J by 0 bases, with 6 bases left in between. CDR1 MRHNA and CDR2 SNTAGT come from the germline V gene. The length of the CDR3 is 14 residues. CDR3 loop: CASSDVASTDTQYF. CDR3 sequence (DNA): TGTGCCAGCAGTGACGTAGCTAGCACAGATACGCAGTATTTT.

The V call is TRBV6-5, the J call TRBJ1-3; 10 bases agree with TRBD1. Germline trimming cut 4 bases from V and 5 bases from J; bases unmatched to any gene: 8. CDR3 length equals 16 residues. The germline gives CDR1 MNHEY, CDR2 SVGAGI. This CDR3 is CASSSPGQGGRNTIYF. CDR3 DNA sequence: TGTGCCAGCAGTTCACCCGGACAGGGGGGAAGAAACACCATATATTTT.

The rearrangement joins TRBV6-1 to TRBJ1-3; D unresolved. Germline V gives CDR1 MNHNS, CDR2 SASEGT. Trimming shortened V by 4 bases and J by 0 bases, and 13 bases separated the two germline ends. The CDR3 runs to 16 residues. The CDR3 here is CASSGRRTSSGNTIYF. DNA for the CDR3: TGTGCCAGCAGTGGCAGACGGACGTCCTCTGGAAACACCATATATTTT.

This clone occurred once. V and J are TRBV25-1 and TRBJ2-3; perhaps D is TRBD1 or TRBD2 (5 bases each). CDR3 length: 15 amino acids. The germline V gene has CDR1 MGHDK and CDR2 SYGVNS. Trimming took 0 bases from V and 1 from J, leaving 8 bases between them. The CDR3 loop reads CASSEYRGGTDTQYF. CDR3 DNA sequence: TGTGCCAGCAGTGAATATAGGGGAGGCACAGATACGCAGTATTTT.

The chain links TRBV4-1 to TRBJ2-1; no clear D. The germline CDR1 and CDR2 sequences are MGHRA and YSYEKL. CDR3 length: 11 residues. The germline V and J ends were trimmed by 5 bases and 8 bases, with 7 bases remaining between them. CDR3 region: CASSFLDEQFF. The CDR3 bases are TGCGCCAGCAGCTTTTTGGATGAGCAGTTCTTC.

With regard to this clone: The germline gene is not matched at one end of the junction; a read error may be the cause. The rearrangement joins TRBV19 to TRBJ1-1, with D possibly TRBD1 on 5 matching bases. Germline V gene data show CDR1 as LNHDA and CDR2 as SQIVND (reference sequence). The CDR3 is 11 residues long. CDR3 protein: CAGRRGTEAFF. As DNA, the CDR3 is TGTGCCGGTAGGAGGGGCACTGAAGCTTTCTTT.

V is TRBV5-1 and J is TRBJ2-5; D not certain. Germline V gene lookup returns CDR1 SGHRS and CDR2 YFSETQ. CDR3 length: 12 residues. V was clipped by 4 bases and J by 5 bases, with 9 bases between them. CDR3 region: CASSIDAETQYF. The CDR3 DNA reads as TGCGCCAGCAGCATTGACGCGGAGACCCAGTACTTC.

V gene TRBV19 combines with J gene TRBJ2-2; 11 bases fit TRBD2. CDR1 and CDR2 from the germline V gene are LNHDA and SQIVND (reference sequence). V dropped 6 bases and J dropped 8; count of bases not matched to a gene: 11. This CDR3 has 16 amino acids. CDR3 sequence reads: CASSRNSGGAPGELFF. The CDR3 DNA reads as TGTGCCAGTAGCCGGAATAGCGGGGGGGCTCCTGGGGAGCTGTTTTTT.